This TCR beta chain came from a study of somatic mutations in cytotoxic T cells in rheumatoid arthritis. In the study overall: Flow cytometric sorting isolated some V beta antibody-stained T-cell populations at nearly 100% purity, and among them were V beta1+ cells that underwent TCRB sequencing.

Germline V gives CDR1 SGDLS, CDR2 YYNGEE. The CDR3 has 16 amino acids. Losses at the gene ends were 0 bases for V and 7 bases for J; bases not matched to a gene: 7. The method was immunoSEQ multiplex PCR; TCRdb's version includes in-frame clones alone and lacks a portion of them. The data hold about 16,000 clones, with 60% to 80% observed a single time. The rearrangement uses TRBV9 and TRBJ1-2; the match to TRBD1 covers 12 bases. The TCR was taken from an adult with rheumatoid arthritis. What was sequenced was CD8+ T cells sorted from blood. As DNA, the CDR3 is TGTGCCAGCAGCGTAGGGGGACAGGGGGCTAAAGGTGGCTACACCTTC. The encoded protein is CASSVGGQGAKGGYTF.